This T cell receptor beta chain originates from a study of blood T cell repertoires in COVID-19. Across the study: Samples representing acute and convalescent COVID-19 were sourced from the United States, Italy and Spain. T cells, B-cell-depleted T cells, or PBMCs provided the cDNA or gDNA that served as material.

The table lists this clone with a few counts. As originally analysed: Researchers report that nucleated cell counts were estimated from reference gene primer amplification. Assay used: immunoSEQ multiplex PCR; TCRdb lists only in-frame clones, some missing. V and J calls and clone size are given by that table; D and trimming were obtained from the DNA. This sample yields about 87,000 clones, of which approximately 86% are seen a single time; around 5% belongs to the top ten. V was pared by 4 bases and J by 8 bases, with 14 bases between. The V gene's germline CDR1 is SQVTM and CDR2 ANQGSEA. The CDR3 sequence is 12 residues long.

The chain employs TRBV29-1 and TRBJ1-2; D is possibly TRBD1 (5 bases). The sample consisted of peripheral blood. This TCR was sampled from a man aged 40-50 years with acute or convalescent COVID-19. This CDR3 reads CSVGVAGRGYTF. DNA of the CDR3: TGCAGCGTTGGTGTCGCAGGGCGGGGCTACACCTTC.